This T cell receptor beta chain was observed in a study of shared clonotypes between healthy human individuals. The CDR3 consists of 15 residues. Per the germline V gene, CDR1 is SGHRS and CDR2 is YFSETQ. Trimming removed 4 bases from V and 2 bases from J, with 13 bases in between. Division of CD4+ cells produced a CD45RA+ naive subset and a CD45RA-negative memory subset. Findings and limits, study-wide: When compared with the clonotypes that were shared by all four sorted-subset donors, the non-shared clonotypes turned out to have lower generation probabilities. A limitation of the genetic and exposure-history diversity represented arose from few donors. Researchers found naive subsets generally carried larger estimated richness than memory subsets.

The protocol was immunoSEQ multiplex PCR, while the TCRdb copy is restricted to in-frame clones and leaves out a portion. Of over 2 million clones listed, roughly 94% are singletons. To note about this clone: Its target is not known.

The TCR comes from a man younger than 35 in good health. Sequencing was performed on naive CD4+ T cells sorted from blood. As to subset: CD45RA+ positively selected. The chain has TRBV5-1 and TRBJ2-1; possibly TRBD2 for D (5 bases). CDR3 sequence reads: CASSLIREPYNEQFF. CDR3 DNA: TGCGCCAGCAGCCTTATAAGGGAGCCCTACAATGAGCAGTTCTTC.